One sample yielded the 13 T cell receptor beta chains listed below, sequenced in a study of T cell responses to AZD1222 COVID-19 vaccine (dated by TCRdb to about 2021). Reading the label with the study, this specimen's time point is: baseline before first vaccination. The library was prepared using the immunoSEQ multiplex PCR assay. In TCRdb, the immuneACCESS table is reduced to in-frame sequences with V and J assigned. These tables do not hold every clone; where another copy was compared, an unresolved V gene accounts for under half, and the others remain unexplained. Counted in this sample were 140,000 to 150,000 clones; roughly 85% of them appeared once. The ten largest make up over 7% of the sample. This specimen consisted of peripheral blood, obtained on day 0 of AZD1222 vaccination. These TCRs come from an adult in good health.

The chain employs TRBV12-3 or TRBV12-4 and TRBJ1-2; D is undetermined. The V gene lost 4 bases and the J gene lost 7 bases, with 7 bases spanning the gap. The CDR3 runs to 11 residues. The DNA for the CDR3 is TGTGCCAGCAGTTCGCCCGGTGGCTACACCTTC. It translates to CASSSPGGYTF.

The chain is built from TRBV28 and TRBJ1-4; TRBD1 matches at 8 bases. The CDR3 covers 17 residues. V dropped 3 bases and J dropped 3; count of bases not matched to a gene: 9. CDR1 is MDHEN, CDR2 SYDVKM, per germline. The CDR3 region has the DNA TGTGCCAGCAGTTTTCGTGGGCAGGGGGCCCCTAATGAAAAACTGTTTTTT. This sequence encodes CASSFRGQGAPNEKLFF.

The chain joins TRBV3-1 (or the pseudogene TRBV3-2) to TRBJ2-7, with 11 bases identical to TRBD1. CDR3 length equals 17 residues. Germline loops: CDR1 LGHDT, CDR2 YNNKEL (reference sequence). The V gene end was trimmed by 3 bases and the J gene end by 1 base; junction bases not matched to a gene: 8. The CDR3 bases are TGTGCCAGCAGCCATAGGACCGGGACAGGGGGATCCTACGAGCAGTACTTC. Protein: CASSHRTGTGGSYEQYF.

The rearrangement joins TRBV19 to TRBJ1-5; D is ambiguous. Germline V CDR1 and CDR2: LNHDA, SQIVND (reference sequence). Trimming left V 7 bases short and J 6 bases short, with 13 bases between. The CDR3 is 13 amino acids. The CDR3 region has the DNA TGTGCCAGTAAAGGTGTGGTCCCTCAGCCCCAGCATTTT. Its protein is CASKGVVPQPQHF.

The chain uses TRBV30 and TRBJ1-2, with 12 bases lining up with TRBD1. The CDR3 loop spans 18 amino acids. Germline CDR1 and CDR2: GTSNPN and SVGIG (reference sequence). The V gene end was trimmed by 2 bases and the J gene end by 2 bases; junction bases not matched to a gene: 12. As DNA, the CDR3 is TGTGCCTGGAGTCCCGCGGGACAGGGGGCACCCTGGAACTATGGCTACACCTTC. Its protein is CAWSPAGQGAPWNYGYTF.

In DNA form, the CDR3 reads TGTGCCAGCAGCCAACCCCAGGCCCGTTACGAGCAGTACTTC. Its translation: CASSQPQARYEQYF. This sequence joins TRBV3-1 (or the pseudogene TRBV3-2) and TRBJ2-7; D call uncertain. Germline-derived CDR1 and CDR2 are LGHDT and YNNKEL (reference sequence). Trimming stripped 2 bases from V and 4 bases from J, with 12 bases between. CDR3 length equals 14 residues.

This chain links TRBV6-5 with TRBJ1-5; D may be TRBD1 (5 bases). Germline assignment: CDR1 MNHEY and CDR2 SVGAGI. Trimming took 2 bases from V and 5 from J, leaving 7 bases between them. The CDR3 loop spans 13 amino acids. The CDR3 protein is CASSYGGYQPQHF. The CDR3 DNA reads TGTGCCAGCAGTTACGGGGGATATCAGCCCCAGCATTTT.

About this clone: Mismatch with germline at one junction end may stem from a read error. The chain combines TRBV28 with TRBJ1-4; a possible D gene is TRBD1 (6 bases). Per germline, CDR1 MDHEN and CDR2 SYDVKM. This CDR3 contains 14 residues. The CDR3, as DNA: TGTGCCAGCAGTTCCTCCGGGACAACTTATCAGAGACTTTTT. Its protein is CASSSSGTTYQRLF.

The rearrangement links TRBV5-1 to TRBJ1-1; D not resolved. The CDR3 has 14 amino acids. Germline values: CDR1 SGHRS, CDR2 YFSETQ. Trimming stripped 3 bases from V and 2 bases from J, with 11 bases between. CDR3 DNA sequence: TGCGCCAGCAGCTCCGGACGGGAAAACACTGAAGCTTTCTTT. Protein: CASSSGRENTEAFF.

This clone was recorded a few times. This rearrangement joins TRBV12-3 or TRBV12-4 to TRBJ1-2; tentatively, D is TRBD1 (5 bases). The CDR3 has 13 residues. V was cut by 1 base and J by 8 bases, with 11 bases left in between. CDR3 nucleotides: TGTGCCAGCAGTTTAGGCGCAGGGAACGGCTACACCTTC. Its translation is CASSLGAGNGYTF.

The rearrangement links TRBV7-8 to TRBJ1-1, with TRBD1 as a possible D gene (6 bases). The CDR3 is made up of 13 amino acids. V was clipped by 4 bases and J by 1 base, with 7 bases between them. Germline assignment: CDR1 SGHVS and CDR2 FQNEAQ. The CDR3 is CASSWGQNTEAFF. DNA for the CDR3: TGTGCCAGCAGCTGGGGACAGAACACTGAAGCTTTCTTT.

This clone was seen a single time. The gene calls are TRBV7-7 and TRBJ1-1, with D possibly being TRBD1 (5 bases). V lost 2 bases and J lost 0, with 13 bases in between. This CDR3 has 16 amino acids. Germline V gene sequence: CDR1 SSHAT, CDR2 FNYEAQ (reference sequence). CDR3 loop: CASSLKKGVMNTEAFF. The CDR3 coding sequence is TGTGCCAGCAGCTTAAAGAAAGGGGTTATGAACACTGAAGCTTTCTTT.

V gene TRBV19 combines with J gene TRBJ1-1; 7 nucleotides agree with TRBD1. This CDR3 is built from 12 residues. The trim removed 5 bases at V and 6 bases at J, leaving 3 bases unmatched. Germline CDR1 LNHDA, CDR2 SQIVND (reference sequence). The CDR3 reads CASSLDRAEAFF. DNA of the CDR3: TGTGCCAGTAGTCTCGACAGGGCTGAAGCTTTCTTT.